The source of this TCR beta chain is a study of cytomegalovirus exposure and HLA in healthy donors. Broader study findings: Most TCR sequences were seen very rarely across donors, but some public TCRs occurred in many. Associated with cytomegalovirus, according to the listing, were 150 to 200 TCR beta chains.

This clone occurred once. The target antigen is unknown. With 0 bases clipped from V and 0 bases from J, the junction kept 7 bases outside the gene matches. The CDR3 covers 17 residues. Germline V gene data show CDR1 as SGDLS and CDR2 as YYNGEE. The table came from immunoSEQ multiplex PCR; TCRdb's copy has only in-frame clones and leaves some out. The sample contains around 300,000 clones, about 86% of which appear only once. Donors came from a validation cohort of fewer than 150 subjects, distinct from the first 666-subject cohort. The sequenced sample consisted of PBMCs. The gene calls are TRBV9 and TRBJ2-3; 7 nucleotides line up with TRBD2. The source is a woman in her late teens or twenties in good health and CMV-seronegative. The CDR3 sequence: CASSVGTLAASTDTQYF. CDR3 nucleotide sequence: TGTGCCAGCAGCGTAGGAACCCTAGCGGCTAGCACAGATACGCAGTATTTT.